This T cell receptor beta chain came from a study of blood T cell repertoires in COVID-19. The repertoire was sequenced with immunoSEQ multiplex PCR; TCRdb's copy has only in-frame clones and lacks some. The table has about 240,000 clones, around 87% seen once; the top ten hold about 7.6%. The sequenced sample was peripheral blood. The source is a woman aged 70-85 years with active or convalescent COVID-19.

In DNA form, the CDR3 reads TGTGCCAGCAGTGCCCAGCCAGGAAGGAACACCGGGGAGCTGTTTTTT. Translation gives CASSAQPGRNTGELFF. The J gene is TRBJ2-2, the V gene TRBV6-1, with D uncertain. Looked up from germline, CDR1 is MNHNS and CDR2 is SASEGT. V was cut by 4 bases and J by 1 base, with 13 bases left in between. This CDR3 is 16 amino acids long.